This T cell receptor beta chain was sequenced for a study of shared clonotypes between healthy human individuals. The study, taken as a whole, reports: Sequencing depth was a factor that was expected to affect clonotype sharing among donors.

Remarks on this clone: Its antigen remains unknown.

The table came from immunoSEQ multiplex PCR; TCRdb's copy has only in-frame clones and leaves some out. The sample contains roughly 810,000 clones, 95% to 97% of which appear only once. Naive CD8 cells were CD45RO-negative, positively selected for CCR7, excluding terminally differentiated effector memory CD45RA+ cells. Study donors comprised healthy, HIV-negative adults devoid of recent acute infection or vaccination. The CDR3 sequence is 13 residues long. V shed 6 bases and J shed 2 bases, with 10 bases lying between them. Germline V gene data show CDR1 as LNHNV and CDR2 as YYDKDF (reference sequence).

Sequenced material: naive CD8+ T cells sorted from blood. The TCR comes from a man in his thirties or forties in good health. The gene calls are TRBV15 and TRBJ2-5; the D is unclear. The CDR3: CATRWNSQETQYF. In DNA form, the CDR3 reads TGTGCCACCAGATGGAACTCTCAAGAGACCCAGTACTTC.